This record concerns one TCR beta chain sequence. Its cognate antigen is unknown. The CDR3 loop spans 15 amino acids. From germline, CDR1 is SGHTA and CDR2 FQGTGA. Trimming left V 4 bases short and J 3 bases short, with 16 bases between. These data are taken from a study of graft-versus-host responses after intestinal transplantation. The wider study: Recipients obtained multivisceral, liver-intestinal, or isolated intestinal transplants. Every recipient underwent anti-thymocyte globulin induction, then tacrolimus and steroids for about three years.

Clones were sequenced by immunoSEQ multiplex PCR, and TCRdb holds only the in-frame ones, with some missing. The table lists more than 75,000 clones, 85% to 95% of them singletons. Whole-study results and caveats: Among recipient marrow samples, GvH clones were found; some appeared first in ileum or blood. Individuals who had graft-donor T cell macrochimerism had allografts that showed high graft-versus-host to host-versus-graft clonal ratios.

The chain links TRBV7-3 to TRBJ2-7; D may be TRBD1 (6 bases). Source: unstimulated CD4+ T cells sorted from spleen or lymph node cells, taken before transplant. The receptor comes from a human donor who was the organ donor for an intestinal transplant. As DNA, the CDR3 is TGTGCCAGCAGCTCCGCCCGGGACACCGACTACGAGCAGTACTTC. Encoded protein: CASSSARDTDYEQYF.